This T cell receptor (beta chain) was identified in a study of T cell repertoires in cytomegalovirus infection. Overall study context: Indications came from public TCR beta signatures; they pointed to CMV infection and to a matching HLA type. Overall study results and limits: Identification of carriers of CMV plus the relevant HLA was performed using cumulative public TCR beta family frequency. CMV-specific TCR beta clonotypes restricted by HLA-C were the ones dominating the ex vivo response.

Note on this clonotype: The antigen is unknown.

From the reads, TCRdb called clonotypes with MiXCR, one entry per CDR3 protein. Seen here are about 220,000 distinct CDR3 sequences, 35% to 40% observed once, and the top ten hold approximately 59%. The CDR3 extends over 16 amino acids. Germline V CDR1 and CDR2: MDHEN, SYDVKM. Trimming removed 2 bases from V and 6 bases from J; junction bases left unmatched: 10. The chain is built from TRBV28 and TRBJ2-1, with 7 bases lining up with TRBD2. Specimen: CD8+ T cells from cultured PBMCs, collected from culture after CMV antigen stimulation. This TCR came from a human donor in good health (CMV status not recorded). Some clones in this sample may be carry-over from other donors' samples. This CDR3 is CASSLVRASGLNEQFF. DNA for the CDR3: TGTGCCAGCAGTTTAGTAAGGGCTAGCGGCCTCAATGAGCAGTTCTTC.